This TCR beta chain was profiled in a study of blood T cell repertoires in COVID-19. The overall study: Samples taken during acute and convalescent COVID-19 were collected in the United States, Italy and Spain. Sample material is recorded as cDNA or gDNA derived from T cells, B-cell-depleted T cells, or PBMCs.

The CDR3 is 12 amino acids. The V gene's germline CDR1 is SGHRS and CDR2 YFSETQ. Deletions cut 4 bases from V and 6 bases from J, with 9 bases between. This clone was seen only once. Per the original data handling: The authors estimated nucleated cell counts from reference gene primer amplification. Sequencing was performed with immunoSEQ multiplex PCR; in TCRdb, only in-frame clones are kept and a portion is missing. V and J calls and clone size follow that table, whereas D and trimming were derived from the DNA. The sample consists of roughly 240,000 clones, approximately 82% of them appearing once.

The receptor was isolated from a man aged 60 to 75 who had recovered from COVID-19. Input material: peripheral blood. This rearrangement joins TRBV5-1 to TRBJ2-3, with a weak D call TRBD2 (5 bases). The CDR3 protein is CASSTSGDTQYF. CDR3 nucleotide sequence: TGCGCCAGCAGCACCAGCGGCGATACGCAGTATTTT.